These 20 T cell receptor beta chains originate from one sample sequenced in a study of T cell repertoires in cytomegalovirus infection. TCRdb processed the reads anew with MiXCR; each CDR3 protein has one entry. Altogether 200,000 to 250,000 distinct CDR3 sequences are present, 22% being singletons, with the ten largest covering roughly 18%. Source material: CD8+ T cells from PBMCs. Every receptor here comes from a human donor in good health (CMV status not recorded). Some clones in this sample may be carry-over from other donors' samples.

This clonotype came up a few times. The chain employs TRBV28 and TRBJ2-2; D call uncertain. Germline CDR1 MDHEN, CDR2 SYDVKM. The CDR3 consists of 16 residues. V lost 3 bases to trimming and J lost 3 bases, with 14 bases between them. This chain's CDR3 is CASSLRIVGYTGELFF. The DNA for the CDR3 is TGTGCCAGCAGTTTGAGGATTGTAGGTTACACCGGGGAGCTGTTTTTT.

This clonotype was observed a handful of times. The chain uses TRBV28 and TRBJ2-7; TRBD2 is a possible D gene (7 bases). There are 16 residues in the CDR3. Germline lookup yields CDR1 MDHEN and CDR2 SYDVKM. V lost 7 bases and J lost 7, with 26 bases in between. The CDR3 DNA is TGTGCCAGCACCACGGGGGGCCTCGCGGCAGGGCATGAGCAGTACTTC. Translated: CASTTGGLAAGHEQYF.

This clonotype appeared a few times. The chain joins TRBV12-3 or TRBV12-4 to TRBJ2-3; weak D call: TRBD1 (6 bases). CDR3 length equals 14 residues. Trimming pared 5 bases from V and 2 bases from J, leaving 11 bases between. The CDR3 DNA reads as TGTGCCAGCAGTCTTTGGACAGCCACAGATACGCAGTATTTT. This translates into CASSLWTATDTQYF.

The genes are TRBV9 and TRBJ1-4, with a tentative D call TRBD1 (5 bases). The germline V gene encodes CDR1 SGDLS and CDR2 YYNGEE. The V end lost 3 bases, the J end lost 5 bases, and 17 bases lay between the germline ends. The CDR3 contains 16 residues. CDR3 coding DNA: TGTGCCAGCAGCGACGGGACCGGTATAGTCAATGAAAAACTGTTTTTT. It specifies CASSDGTGIVNEKLFF.

This clonotype was seen at least ten times. The chain employs TRBV12-3 or TRBV12-4 and TRBJ1-1; D is possibly TRBD1 (6 bases). Between the trimmed V and J ends, which lost 3 bases and 8 bases, there was a span of 7 bases. The CDR3 runs to 11 residues. The CDR3 here is CASSFQGEAFF. CDR3 nucleotide sequence: TGTGCCAGCAGTTTCCAGGGGGAAGCTTTCTTT.

V is TRBV28 and J is TRBJ1-2, with TRBD1 identical over 8 bases. V was clipped by 1 base and J by 4 bases; unmatched bases: 8. Germline V gives CDR1 MDHEN, CDR2 SYDVKM. This CDR3 has 16 residues. Written as DNA, the CDR3 is TGTGCCAGCAGTTTATACCCAGGGGGCGAATCCTATGGCTACACCTTC. It codes for CASSLYPGGESYGYTF.

The rearrangement links TRBV12-3 or TRBV12-4 to TRBJ1-2; D is uncertain. The CDR3 spans 13 residues. V lost 4 bases to trimming and J lost 1 base, with 7 bases between them. CDR3 residues: CASSWNSNYGYTF. In nucleotides, the CDR3 is TGTGCCAGCAGTTGGAACAGTAACTATGGCTACACCTTC.

Only a few counts were recorded for this clonotype. V is TRBV6-6 and J is TRBJ1-1; 8 bases align to TRBD1. Germline-derived CDR1 and CDR2 are MNHNY and SVGAGI (reference sequence). The junction had 10 bases not matched to a gene; V was cut back by 0 bases and J by 7 bases. The CDR3 is made up of 16 amino acids. The CDR3 DNA is TGTGCCAGCAGTTACTCTCGGACAGGGTATAACGGTGAAGCTTTCTTT. Translating gives CASSYSRTGYNGEAFF.

This clonotype was observed a handful of times. This chain links TRBV7-9 with TRBJ1-1; tentatively, D is TRBD1 (5 bases). Trimming left V 10 bases short and J 5 bases short, with 14 bases between. This CDR3 has 12 amino acids. The germline V gene has CDR1 SEHNR and CDR2 FQNEAQ (reference sequence). CDR3 DNA: TGTGCCACGCCTGAGGGACCGACTGAAGCTTTCTTT. It translates to CATPEGPTEAFF.

In its sample, this clonotype was seen many times. This chain connects TRBV7-9 to TRBJ1-1, with 8 positions matching TRBD1. Germline lookup yields CDR1 SEHNR and CDR2 FQNEAQ (reference sequence). This CDR3 is built from 14 residues. J lost 8 bases, V lost 5 bases, and 10 bases had no gene match. CDR3 bases: TGTGCCAGCAGCCCTCCGGGACAGGTCACAGAAGCTTTCTTT. It yields the protein CASSPPGQVTEAFF.

A remark on this clonotype: A junction boundary mismatches the germline segment, possibly from a read error. The gene calls are TRBV28 and TRBJ2-7; 8 bases map to TRBD1. The CDR3 loop spans 14 amino acids. Germline CDR1 MDHEN, CDR2 SYDVKM. CDR3 sequence (DNA): TGTGCCAACAGTTTGATACAGGGGGTGCCCGAGCAGTACTTC. This gives the protein CANSLIQGVPEQYF.

This clonotype was counted at least ten times. The genes are TRBV7-8 and TRBJ1-1; 7 bases are shared with TRBD1. J was trimmed by 4 bases and V by 3 bases; bases with no gene match: 11. Germline V gene lookup returns CDR1 SGHVS and CDR2 FQNEAQ. This CDR3 is 16 amino acids long. CDR3 sequence reads: CASSFFGTEGSTEAFF. In DNA, the CDR3 is TGTGCCAGCAGCTTTTTCGGGACAGAGGGATCCACTGAAGCTTTCTTT.

This rearrangement joins TRBV29-1 to TRBJ2-1, with D possibly matching TRBD2 (7 bases). The germline V gene has CDR1 SQVTM and CDR2 ANQGSEA. The V end lost 0 bases, the J end lost 7 bases, and 13 bases lay between the germline ends. The CDR3 totals 14 residues. CDR3 nucleotides: TGCAGCGTTGAAGACAGGGGACTAACGAATGAGCAGTTCTTC. Translated: CSVEDRGLTNEQFF.

The J gene is TRBJ2-1, the V gene TRBV7-9; TRBD2 agrees at 14 bases. Germline V gene data show CDR1 as SEHNR and CDR2 as FQNEAQ (reference sequence). V gave up 4 bases and J gave up 7 bases; unmatched junction bases: 6. CDR3 length: 16 amino acids. The CDR3 is CASSSPTSGGANEQFF. The CDR3, as DNA: TGTGCCAGCAGCTCCCCGACTAGCGGGGGGGCAAATGAGCAGTTCTTC.

The chain has TRBV2 and TRBJ2-7; TRBD1 matches at 7 bases. The CDR3 sequence is 13 residues long. V shed 5 bases, J shed 7 bases, and the junction held 8 bases outside the gene matches. Germline CDR1 reads SNHLY; CDR2 reads FYNNEI. The CDR3 nucleotides read TGTGCCAGCAGTCCAAGGGACAGCCGGGAGCAGTACTTC. This translates into CASSPRDSREQYF.

The table lists this clonotype with many counts. The CDR3 sequence is CASSLRGWWYQETQYF. The DNA for the CDR3 is TGTGCCAGCAGCTTAAGAGGGTGGTGGTACCAAGAGACCCAGTACTTC. The chain carries TRBV7-2 and TRBJ2-5; a weak D match, TRBD2 (5 bases). This CDR3 has 16 residues. The V gene lost 2 bases and the J gene lost 0 bases, with 13 bases spanning the gap. The germline V gene has CDR1 SGHTA and CDR2 FQGNSA.

This clonotype has more than one count but fewer than ten. V gene TRBV29-1 combines with J gene TRBJ1-4; weak D call: TRBD1 (5 bases). Germline CDR1 SQVTM, CDR2 ANQGSEA. The V end was cut by 5 bases, the J end by 5 bases, with 21 bases between. The CDR3 runs to 16 residues. The CDR3 spells CSVSGWLGSTNEKLFF. CDR3 in DNA: TGCAGCGTTTCAGGGTGGTTGGGATCTACAAATGAAAAACTGTTTTTT.

Many counts were recorded for this clonotype. The chain links TRBV7-8 to TRBJ2-5; D unresolved. Trimming removed 2 bases at V and 0 bases at J, with 4 bases between. Germline-derived CDR1 and CDR2 are SGHVS and FQNEAQ. CDR3 length: 13 amino acids. This CDR3 reads CASSLHNQETQYF. CDR3 sequence (DNA): TGTGCCAGCAGCTTACACAACCAAGAGACCCAGTACTTC. Together with reference TRBV7-8 and TRBJ2-5, the CDR3 gives the full variable domain: GAGVSQSPRYKVAKRGQDVALRCDPISGHVSLFWYQQALGQGPEFLTYFQNEAQLDKSGLPSDRFFAERPEGSVSTLKIQRTQQEDSAVYLCASSLHNQETQYFGPGTRLLVL.

There are a few counts of this clonotype. The chain carries TRBV7-2 and TRBJ2-3; 9 positions agree with TRBD2. The V segment lost 5 bases and the J segment 4 bases; nucleotides outside the gene matches: 7. This CDR3 has 15 amino acids. Germline CDR1 reads SGHTA; CDR2 reads FQGNSA. The CDR3 region has the DNA TGTGCCAGCAGCCTCCTAGCGGGGATGGCAGATACGCAGTATTTT. This gives the protein CASSLLAGMADTQYF.

This clonotype has at least ten counts. The chain combines TRBV28 with TRBJ2-5; either TRBD1 or TRBD2 may fit D (6 bases each). CDR1 MDHEN and CDR2 SYDVKM come from the germline V gene. This CDR3 spans 14 amino acids. Trimming cost V 6 bases and J 5 bases, with 16 bases left between them. CDR3 nucleotide sequence: TGTGCCAGCAGCGAACAACGGGGGCCGGAGACCCAGTACTTC. Protein product: CASSEQRGPETQYF.